Below are 20 T cell receptor beta chains sequenced from a single sample in a study of cytomegalovirus exposure and HLA in healthy donors. In the PCR, 60 Vbeta and 13 Jbeta primers were used. The repertoire was sequenced with immunoSEQ multiplex PCR; TCRdb's copy has only in-frame clones and lacks some. The sample includes 130,000 or so clones, 82% of them seen just once. Specimen: PBMCs. These receptors were collected from a man aged 18-30 years in good health and CMV-seropositive.

This clone was seen just once. The chain joins TRBV6-5 to TRBJ2-2; 12 bases agree with TRBD1. The V segment lost 6 bases and the J segment 7 bases; nucleotides outside the gene matches: 6. Germline assignment: CDR1 MNHEY and CDR2 SVGAGI. The CDR3 runs 15 residues. The CDR3 loop reads CASSSGTGGLGELFF. CDR3 bases: TGTGCCAGCAGCTCCGGGACAGGGGGCCTCGGGGAGCTGTTTTTT.

This chain connects TRBV27 to TRBJ2-1; 9 nucleotides match TRBD2. J lost 6 bases, V lost 3 bases, and 3 bases had no gene match. The CDR3 runs 14 residues. Germline V CDR1 and CDR2: MNHEY, SMNVEV (reference sequence). The CDR3 nucleotides read TGTGCCAGCAGTTTTAGCGGGAGTGGCAATGAGCAGTTCTTC. Translating gives CASSFSGSGNEQFF.

V is TRBV9 and J is TRBJ1-1; D gene unclear. Looked up from germline, CDR1 is SGDLS and CDR2 is YYNGEE. The CDR3 covers 13 residues. Trimming removed 0 bases from V and 5 bases from J, with 8 bases in between. The CDR3 protein is CASSVETGTEAFF. The CDR3 nucleotides read TGTGCCAGCAGCGTAGAAACGGGGACTGAAGCTTTCTTT.

This clone came up a few times. The gene calls are TRBV5-1 and TRBJ2-7; 8 bases map to TRBD2. The CDR3 is 13 amino acids. The V and J ends lost 2 bases and 4 bases, in that order; junction bases with no gene match: 2. The germline CDR1 and CDR2 sequences are SGHRS and YFSETQ. The CDR3 loop reads CASSFSGAYEQYF. The DNA of the CDR3 is TGCGCCAGCAGCTTTAGCGGGGCATACGAGCAGTACTTC.

The rearrangement joins TRBV7-2 to TRBJ2-2; D perhaps matches TRBD1 (6 bases). Germline CDR1 SGHTA, CDR2 FQGNSA. The ends were cut back, 5 bases at V and 6 bases at J, with 10 bases in the middle. This CDR3 has 13 residues. This chain's CDR3 is CASSTYRAGELFF. DNA for the CDR3: TGTGCCAGCAGCACCTACAGGGCCGGGGAGCTGTTTTTT.

The chain uses TRBV19 and TRBJ1-4; D is possibly TRBD1 (6 bases). This CDR3 comprises 17 residues. CDR1 LNHDA and CDR2 SQIVND come from the germline V gene (reference sequence). The V end lost 7 bases, the J end lost 0 bases, and 18 bases lay between the germline ends. CDR3 sequence reads: CASKIFDRSATNEKLFF. The CDR3, as DNA: TGTGCCAGTAAAATATTCGACAGGTCGGCAACTAATGAAAAACTGTTTTTT.

The chain has TRBV2 and TRBJ1-2, with D possibly TRBD1 on 6 matching bases. CDR1 and CDR2 (germline): SNHLY, FYNNEI. This CDR3 contains 15 residues. Trimming left V 6 bases short and J 6 bases short, with 20 bases between. The CDR3 DNA reads as TGTGCCAGCAGCCAAGGGGCAGGGGTGAACGATGGCTACACCTTC. Translated, it gives CASSQGAGVNDGYTF.

The chain employs TRBV6-5 and TRBJ2-1; perhaps TRBD2 as D (5 bases). Germline V lookup: CDR1 MNHEY, CDR2 SVGAGI. The CDR3 totals 14 residues. V lost 8 bases and J 7 bases, leaving 18 bases between the germline ends. For the CDR3, the DNA is TGTGCCAGCGGGCTTGGGAGCTCGGGGAATGAGCAGTTCTTC. As protein: CASGLGSSGNEQFF.

The chain carries TRBV5-6 and TRBJ2-7, with 7 bases identical to TRBD1. After removal of 4 bases from V and 2 bases from J, the junction contained 12 bases not matched to a gene. Germline V gene lookup returns CDR1 SGHDT and CDR2 YYEEEE. The CDR3 is made up of 16 amino acids. The CDR3 region has the DNA TGTGCCAGCAGCCTTACAGGGGCGAGGATAGCCTACGAGCAGTACTTC. The encoded protein is CASSLTGARIAYEQYF. Complete variable domain (other parts from reference TRBV5-6 and TRBJ2-7): DAGVTQSPTHLIKTRGQQVTLRCSPKSGHDTVSWYQQALGQGPQFIFQYYEEEERQRGNFPDRFSGHQFPNYSSELNVNALLLGDSALYLCASSLTGARIAYEQYFGPGTRLTVT.

The V and J genes are TRBV5-1 and TRBJ2-1; D is perhaps TRBD1 (5 bases). Germline lookup yields CDR1 SGHRS and CDR2 YFSETQ. There are 14 residues in the CDR3. Between the trimmed V and J ends, which lost 0 bases and 2 bases, there was a span of 6 bases. CDR3 nucleotides: TGCGCCAGCAGCTTGGAGACAGCCTACAATGAGCAGTTCTTC. Translating gives CASSLETAYNEQFF.

The chain links TRBV28 to TRBJ2-7, with a weak D call TRBD2 (7 bases). Germline-derived CDR1 and CDR2 are MDHEN and SYDVKM. V was clipped by 7 bases and J by 6 bases, with 16 bases between them. This CDR3 contains 13 residues. The CDR3 here is CASIGRGGSEQYF. The CDR3 nucleotides read TGTGCCAGCATCGGCAGGGGAGGGTCCGAGCAGTACTTC.

CDR3: CASRFGTGDGYTF. The CDR3 coding sequence is TGTGCCAGCAGGTTCGGGACAGGGGATGGCTACACCTTC. The rearrangement links TRBV2 to TRBJ1-2, with 10 bases fitting TRBD1. J was trimmed by 6 bases and V by 6 bases; bases with no gene match: 4. CDR1 is SNHLY, CDR2 FYNNEI, per germline. The CDR3 extends over 13 amino acids.

This chain joins TRBV29-1 and TRBJ2-5, with 9 bases that match TRBD2. V gave up 5 bases and J gave up 2 bases; unmatched junction bases: 9. The germline V gene has CDR1 SQVTM and CDR2 ANQGSEA. This CDR3 comprises 15 residues. In DNA, the CDR3 is TGCAGCGTTCTAAGGAGCGGGAGGAGGCAAGAGACCCAGTACTTC. It is translated as CSVLRSGRRQETQYF.

The CDR3 DNA sequence: TGTGCCAGCAGCTTGGGATTATTTTCCCAGGGGGGTTCAAAGGACGAGCAGTACTTC. It yields the protein CASSLGLFSQGGSKDEQYF. This sequence joins TRBV5-6 and TRBJ2-7; possibly TRBD1 for D (7 bases). Germline V gene sequence: CDR1 SGHDT, CDR2 YYEEEE. This CDR3 has 19 amino acids. The V end was cut by 0 bases, the J end by 5 bases, with 27 bases between. The whole variable domain, remainder taken from reference TRBV5-6 and TRBJ2-7, is DAGVTQSPTHLIKTRGQQVTLRCSPKSGHDTVSWYQQALGQGPQFIFQYYEEEERQRGNFPDRFSGHQFPNYSSELNVNALLLGDSALYLCASSLGLFSQGGSKDEQYFGPGTRLTVT.

The gene calls are TRBV28 and TRBJ2-7; 8 bases fit TRBD2. CDR3 length: 13 amino acids. With V trimmed by 6 bases and J by 6 bases, 7 bases remained unmatched. Germline-derived CDR1 and CDR2 are MDHEN and SYDVKM. The CDR3 DNA is TGTGCCAGCAGCCATGGGGCGGGAGGCGAGCAGTACTTC. It specifies CASSHGAGGEQYF. Together with reference TRBV28 and TRBJ2-7, the CDR3 gives the full variable domain: DVKVTQSSRYLVKRTGEKVFLECVQDMDHENMFWYRQDPGLGLRLIYFSYDVKMKEKGDIPEGYSVSREKKERFSLILESASTNQTSMYLCASSHGAGGEQYFGPGTRLTVT.

Written as DNA, the CDR3 is TGTGCCAGCAGCTCCAGGACAGGCTATTATAATTCACCCCTCCACTTT. Amino acids: CASSSRTGYYNSPLHF. The chain is built from TRBV4-2 and TRBJ1-6; TRBD1 matches 7 bases. The CDR3 is 16 residues long. J gave up 4 bases and V 5 bases, and 8 bases lay outside the gene matches. The germline gives CDR1 LGHNA, CDR2 YNFKEQ.

This chain joins TRBV18 and TRBJ2-7, with 8 bases identical to TRBD2. The V gene's germline CDR1 is KGHSH and CDR2 LQKENI. The CDR3 sequence is 13 residues long. The trim removed 3 bases at V and 7 bases at J, leaving 5 bases unmatched. The CDR3 is CASSPFASGEQYF. Written as DNA, the CDR3 is TGTGCCAGCTCACCGTTCGCTAGCGGGGAGCAGTACTTC.

The rearrangement links TRBV10-2 to TRBJ2-7, with a weak D call TRBD1 (6 bases). The CDR3 contains 14 residues. Germline V gene lookup returns CDR1 WSHSY and CDR2 SAAADI. V dropped 3 bases and J dropped 1 base, with 10 bases sitting between them. CDR3 sequence reads: CASSDVQGSYEQYF. The CDR3 DNA reads TGCGCCAGCAGTGACGTACAGGGTTCCTACGAGCAGTACTTC.

V and J are TRBV2 and TRBJ1-2; 11 bases match TRBD1. CDR3 length equals 15 residues. Germline V gene lookup returns CDR1 SNHLY and CDR2 FYNNEI. V lost 6 bases to trimming and J lost 8 bases; unmatched junction nucleotides: 11. The CDR3 DNA follows: TGTGCCAGCAGCGTCGGACAGGGGGCACCCCGGGGCTACACCTTC. It yields the protein CASSVGQGAPRGYTF.

Points on this clone: Germline and junction disagree at one end, which may indicate a read error. This rearrangement joins TRBV7-7 to TRBJ2-2; possibly TRBD2 for D (6 bases). CDR1 is SSHAT and CDR2 is FNYEAQ in the germline V gene (reference sequence). The CDR3 length is 16 residues. CDR3 sequence: CASSLGTSANTGELFF. Written as DNA, the CDR3 is TGTGCTAGCAGCTTAGGGACTTCCGCGAACACCGGGGAGCTGTTTTTT. Looking up the rest from reference TRBV7-7 and TRBJ2-2 gives the full variable domain: GAGVSQSPRYKVTKRGQDVTLRCDPISSHATLYWYQQALGQGPEFLTYFNYEAQPDKSGLPSDRFSAERPEGSISTLTIQRTEQRDSAMYRCASSLGTSANTGELFFGEGSRLTVL.